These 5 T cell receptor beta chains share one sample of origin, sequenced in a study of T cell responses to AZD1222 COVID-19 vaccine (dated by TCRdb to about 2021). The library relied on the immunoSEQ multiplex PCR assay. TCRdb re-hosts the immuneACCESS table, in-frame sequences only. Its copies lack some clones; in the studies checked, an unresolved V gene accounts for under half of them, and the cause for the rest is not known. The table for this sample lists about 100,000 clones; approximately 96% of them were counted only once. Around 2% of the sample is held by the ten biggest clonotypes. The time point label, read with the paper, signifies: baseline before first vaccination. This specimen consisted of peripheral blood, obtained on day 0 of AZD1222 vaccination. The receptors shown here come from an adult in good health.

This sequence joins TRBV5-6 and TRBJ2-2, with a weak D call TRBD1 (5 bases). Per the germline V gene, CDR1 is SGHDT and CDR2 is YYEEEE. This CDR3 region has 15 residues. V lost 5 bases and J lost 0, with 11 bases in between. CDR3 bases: TGTGCCAGCAGTAAGACAGCCACGAACACCGGGGAGCTGTTTTTT. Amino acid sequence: CASSKTATNTGELFF.

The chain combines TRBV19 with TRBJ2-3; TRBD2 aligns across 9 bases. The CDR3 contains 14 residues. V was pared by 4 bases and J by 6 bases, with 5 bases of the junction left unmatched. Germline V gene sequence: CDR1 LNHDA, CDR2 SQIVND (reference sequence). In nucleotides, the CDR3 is TGTGCCAGTAGTACTAGCGGGGACTGGGATACGCAGTATTTT. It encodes CASSTSGDWDTQYF.

CDR3 amino acids: CASSRAAGSGRIDEQFF. CDR3 nucleotides: TGTGCCAGCAGCCGTGCGGCAGGGTCAGGGCGGATCGATGAGCAGTTCTTC. The rearrangement joins TRBV7-8 to TRBJ2-1; perhaps TRBD1 as D (5 bases). The germline gives CDR1 SGHVS, CDR2 FQNEAQ. Trimming took 5 bases from V and 8 from J, leaving 25 bases between them. This CDR3 is 17 amino acids long.

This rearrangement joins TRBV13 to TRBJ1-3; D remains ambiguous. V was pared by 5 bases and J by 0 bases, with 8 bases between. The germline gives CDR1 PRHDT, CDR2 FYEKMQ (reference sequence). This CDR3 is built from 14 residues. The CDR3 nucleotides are TGTGCCAGCAGCCACTCTTTCTCTGGAAACACCATATATTTT. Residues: CASSHSFSGNTIYF.

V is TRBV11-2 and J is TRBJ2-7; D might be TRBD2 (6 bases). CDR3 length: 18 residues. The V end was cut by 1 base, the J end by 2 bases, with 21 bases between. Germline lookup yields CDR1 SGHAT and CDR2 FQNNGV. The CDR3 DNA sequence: TGTGCCAGCAGCTTAGCCCACCCGGGAGACTCCAGGGCCTACGAGCAGTACTTC. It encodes CASSLAHPGDSRAYEQYF.